These 3 T cell receptor beta chains came from one sample sequenced in a study of long-term antiretroviral therapy in people with HIV. It was version v3.0 of the immunoSEQ assay that was run at survey level. Data came from immunoSEQ multiplex PCR; TCRdb stores just in-frame clones and leaves some out. The sample lists 30,000 to 40,000 clones; more than 65% were seen once. The source was unsorted PBMCs, collected 0.6 years after starting antiretroviral therapy. The receptors were gathered from a man younger than 35 with HIV.

The chain uses TRBV7-8 and TRBJ2-3; 8 bases match TRBD2. V trimming: 2 bases; J trimming: 3 bases; junction bases outside the gene matches: 7. CDR1 is SGHVS and CDR2 is FQNEAQ in the germline V gene. This CDR3 has 16 amino acids. CDR3 sequence (DNA): TGTGCCAGCAGCTTACCCTTTACGGGAGGGACAGATACGCAGTATTTT. Residues: CASSLPFTGGTDTQYF.

V is TRBV7-6 and J is TRBJ2-7; 11 bases fit TRBD2. V was clipped by 0 bases and J by 4 bases; unmatched bases: 5. The germline CDR1 and CDR2 sequences are SGHVS and FNYEAQ. CDR3 length equals 16 residues. Here the CDR3 DNA reads TGTGCCAGCAGCTTAGCAGCTAGCGGGGGGTTATACGAGCAGTACTTC. As protein: CASSLAASGGLYEQYF.

The DNA for the CDR3 is TGTGCCAGCAGCTTGGGGGGGAGTAGGCTAGGAAGTGAGCAGTTCTTC. This codes for CASSLGGSRLGSEQFF. This chain joins TRBV5-4 and TRBJ2-1; D might be TRBD1 or TRBD2, each matching 5 bases. V was pared by 0 bases and J by 9 bases, with 19 bases between. Germline loops: CDR1 SGHNT, CDR2 YYREEE (reference sequence). The CDR3 loop spans 16 amino acids. Full variable domain (outside the CDR3, taken from reference TRBV5-4 and TRBJ2-1): ETGVTQSPTHLIKTRGQQVTLRCSSQSGHNTVSWYQQALGQGPQFIFQYYREEENGRGNFPPRFSGLQFPNYSSELNVNALELDDSALYLCASSLGGSRLGSEQFFGPGTRLTVL.